This T cell receptor (beta chain) was sequenced for a study of T cell repertoires in cytomegalovirus infection. The overall study: Evidence of both CMV infection and a matching HLA type came from public TCR beta signatures.

This clonotype showed up just a few times. Its antigen is not known. Trimming took 3 bases from V and 6 from J; bases not matched to a gene: 10. In germline, CDR1 is SGHKS, CDR2 YYEKEE (reference sequence). The CDR3 is 15 amino acids. TCRdb processed the reads anew with MiXCR; each CDR3 protein has one entry. Found here are fewer than 850,000 distinct CDR3 sequences, 25% to 30% of them singletons; the top ten hold over 10%. Specimen: cultured CD8+ T cells from PBMCs, collected from culture after CMV antigen stimulation. The receptor's source is a human donor in good health (CMV status not recorded). Some clones in this sample may be carry-over from other donors' samples. J is TRBJ2-3 and V is TRBV5-5; 7 nucleotides match TRBD2. CDR3 DNA: TGTGCCAGCAGCTCCGAGGGCGTGCGGGGGGATACGCAGTATTTT. It specifies CASSSEGVRGDTQYF.